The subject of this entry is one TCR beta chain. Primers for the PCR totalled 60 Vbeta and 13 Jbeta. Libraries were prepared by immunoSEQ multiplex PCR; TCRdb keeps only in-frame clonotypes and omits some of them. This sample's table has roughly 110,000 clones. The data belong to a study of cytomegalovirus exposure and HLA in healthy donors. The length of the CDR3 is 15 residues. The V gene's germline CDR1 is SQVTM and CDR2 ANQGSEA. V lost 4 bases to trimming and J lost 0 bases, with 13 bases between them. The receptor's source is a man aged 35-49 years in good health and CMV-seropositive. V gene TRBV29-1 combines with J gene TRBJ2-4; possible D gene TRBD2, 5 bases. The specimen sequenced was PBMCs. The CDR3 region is CSVVRAVLAKNIQYF. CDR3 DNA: TGCAGCGTTGTGCGGGCGGTACTAGCCAAAAACATTCAGTACTTC.